This entry lists 16 T cell receptor beta chains sequenced from one sample in a study of cytomegalovirus exposure and HLA in healthy donors. PCR primers comprised 60 Vbeta and 13 Jbeta primers. Clones were sequenced by immunoSEQ multiplex PCR, and TCRdb holds only the in-frame ones, with some missing. The sample shows around 150,000 clones, 85% to 90% of them seen only once. The sequencing sample was made of PBMCs. The receptor set was obtained from a woman younger than 45 in good health and CMV-seronegative.

This chain uses TRBV29-1 with TRBJ2-7; a weak D match, TRBD2 (6 bases). Trimming removed 6 bases from V and 4 bases from J, with 19 bases in between. The germline V gene has CDR1 SQVTM and CDR2 ANQGSEA. The CDR3 consists of 14 residues. The DNA of the CDR3 is TGCAGCGTCAGGCAGGCCGGGGGTGTTTACGAGCAGTACTTC. Its translation: CSVRQAGGVYEQYF.

The chain joins TRBV4-1 to TRBJ2-1, with D tentatively TRBD1 (6 bases). CDR3 length: 16 residues. The germline V gene encodes CDR1 MGHRA and CDR2 YSYEKL. V was pared by 4 bases and J by 3 bases, with 16 bases between. CDR3 in amino acids: CASSRVTGILYNEQFF. In nucleotides, the CDR3 is TGCGCCAGCAGCCGAGTTACAGGGATCCTCTACAATGAGCAGTTCTTC.

This chain joins TRBV19 and TRBJ1-2; no firm D call. Trimming left V 6 bases short and J 4 bases short, with 9 bases between. Germline CDR1 and CDR2: LNHDA and SQIVND (reference sequence). The CDR3 runs 12 residues. DNA of the CDR3: TGTGCCAGTAGCCTCAACAGCTATGGCTACACCTTC. It translates to CASSLNSYGYTF.

This rearrangement joins TRBV10-3 to TRBJ2-5; 8 bases map to TRBD2. The CDR3 spans 18 residues. Germline V CDR1 and CDR2: ENHRY, SYGVKD. V lost 3 bases to trimming and J lost 4 bases; unmatched junction nucleotides: 16. The CDR3 sequence is CAISDSGGADRPRETQYF. The CDR3 DNA is TGTGCCATCAGTGACTCGGGGGGGGCTGATCGGCCCCGAGAGACCCAGTACTTC.

V usage is TRBV19 and J usage is TRBJ2-5; perhaps TRBD1 as D (5 bases). The CDR3 has 14 amino acids. Germline loops: CDR1 LNHDA, CDR2 SQIVND (reference sequence). V shed 1 base and J shed 1 base, with 7 bases lying between them. The CDR3, as DNA: TGTGCCAGTAGTATAGTCGACAGCCAAGAGACCCAGTACTTC. It specifies CASSIVDSQETQYF.

This chain links TRBV11-2 with TRBJ2-1, with unresolved D. Trimming removed 1 base from V and 2 bases from J, with 12 bases in between. Germline CDR1 reads SGHAT; CDR2 reads FQNNGV. This CDR3 spans 16 amino acids. CDR3 sequence: CASSLALLATYNEQFF. CDR3 DNA: TGTGCCAGCAGCTTAGCCCTTCTTGCTACCTACAATGAGCAGTTCTTC.

CDR3 nucleotide sequence: TGTGCCTGCCACAGGGGAGTTGGGGCCTACGAGCAGTACTTC. Its protein product is CACHRGVGAYEQYF. The rearrangement joins TRBV30 to TRBJ2-7; 7 nucleotides agree with TRBD1. V trimming: 6 bases; J trimming: 2 bases; junction bases outside the gene matches: 10. CDR1 and CDR2 (germline): GTSNPN, SVGIG (reference sequence). The CDR3 spans 14 residues.

This clone was counted only a few times. This chain connects TRBV19 to TRBJ1-1; possible D gene TRBD1, 5 bases. V dropped 5 bases and J dropped 0 bases, with 13 bases sitting between them. Germline V gives CDR1 LNHDA, CDR2 SQIVND (reference sequence). The CDR3 is 15 residues long. CDR3 sequence reads: CASSWGGGMNTEAFF. CDR3 nucleotides: TGTGCCAGTAGTTGGGGCGGCGGCATGAACACTGAAGCTTTCTTT.

This clone was observed a handful of times. The chain combines TRBV9 with TRBJ2-6; D gene uncertain. The CDR3 extends over 15 amino acids. Deletions cut 1 base from V and 4 bases from J, with 9 bases between. From germline, CDR1 is SGDLS and CDR2 YYNGEE. CDR3 in amino acids: CASSVRSIGANVLTF. CDR3 DNA: TGTGCCAGCAGCGTACGGTCGATAGGGGCCAACGTCCTGACTTTC.

Turning to this clone: The junction does not match germline at one end; this may be a read error. The J gene is TRBJ2-7, the V gene TRBV7-9, with a tentative D call TRBD2 (5 bases). CDR3 length equals 16 residues. CDR1 is SEHNR, CDR2 FQNEAQ, per germline (reference sequence). The CDR3 DNA sequence: TGTTCCAGCAGCTTAGGTCTTGGCGGGTCCTCCTACGAGCAGTACTTC. This gives the protein CSSSLGLGGSSYEQYF. The entire variable domain, with the rest obtained from reference TRBV7-9 and TRBJ2-7, is as follows: DTGVSQNPRHKITKRGQNVTFRCDPISEHNRLYWYRQTLGQGPEFLTYFQNEAQLEKSRLLSDRFSAERPKGSFSTLEIQRTEQGDSAMYLCSSSLGLGGSSYEQYFGPGTRLTVT.

The chain recombines TRBV11-2 with TRBJ1-6; TRBD1 might be the D (5 bases). This CDR3 spans 12 amino acids. V lost 3 bases, J lost 14 bases, and 11 bases lay in between. The V gene's germline CDR1 is SGHAT and CDR2 FQNNGV. This CDR3 reads CASSLTAPTLHF. The CDR3 DNA follows: TGTGCCAGCAGCTTGACAGCCCCCACCCTCCACTTT.

V is TRBV2 and J is TRBJ2-7; 7 bases fit TRBD1. The CDR3 is 19 amino acids. Trimming at V came to 3 bases and at J to 2 bases, leaving 19 bases not matched to a gene. CDR1 and CDR2 (germline): SNHLY, FYNNEI. CDR3 in amino acids: CASSDRFISTGTAPYEQYF. The CDR3 DNA is TGTGCCAGCAGTGATCGTTTTATCTCTACCGGGACAGCCCCCTACGAGCAGTACTTC.

The CDR3 coding sequence is TGTGCCAGCAGCGTTAGGCGGGGGGGCGGGGAGACCCAGTACTTC. Its translation: CASSVRRGGGETQYF. V is TRBV9 and J is TRBJ2-5; TRBD2 matches 9 bases. V shed 2 bases and J 5 bases; nucleotides not matched to a gene: 7. The CDR3 runs 15 residues. Germline V gene data show CDR1 as SGDLS and CDR2 as YYNGEE.

This clone was found a few times. The chain employs TRBV5-5 and TRBJ2-2; 11 nucleotides line up with TRBD2. CDR3 length: 18 amino acids. With V trimmed by 4 bases and J by 7 bases, 15 bases remained unmatched. Germline lookup yields CDR1 SGHKS and CDR2 YYEKEE (reference sequence). The CDR3 sequence is CASSMRSSGGAEGGELFF. The CDR3 DNA sequence: TGTGCCAGCAGCATGCGAAGTAGCGGGGGGGCCGAAGGCGGGGAGCTGTTTTTT. The whole variable domain, remainder taken from reference TRBV5-5 and TRBJ2-2, is DAGVTQSPTHLIKTRGQQVTLRCSPISGHKSVSWYQQVLGQGPQFIFQYYEKEERGRGNFPDRFSARQFPNYSSELNVNALLLGDSALYLCASSMRSSGGAEGGELFFGEGSRLTVL.

This clone was detected only once. V usage is TRBV4-2 and J usage is TRBJ2-4, with TRBD2 matching over 11 bases. CDR1 LGHNA and CDR2 YNFKEQ come from the germline V gene. J lost 0 bases, V lost 6 bases, and 4 bases had no gene match. This CDR3 has 16 residues. CDR3 nucleotides: TGTGCCAGCAGTTCTAGCGGGGGGCTAGCCAAAAACATTCAGTACTTC. Translated: CASSSSGGLAKNIQYF.

The chain uses TRBV19 and TRBJ1-1; the D gene is possibly TRBD1 (6 bases). V lost 6 bases and J 1 base, leaving 12 bases between the germline ends. This CDR3 has 14 residues. From germline, CDR1 is LNHDA and CDR2 SQIVND (reference sequence). CDR3 DNA sequence: TGTGCCAGTAGCGGTACAGGGACGAACACTGAAGCTTTCTTT. This encodes CASSGTGTNTEAFF.